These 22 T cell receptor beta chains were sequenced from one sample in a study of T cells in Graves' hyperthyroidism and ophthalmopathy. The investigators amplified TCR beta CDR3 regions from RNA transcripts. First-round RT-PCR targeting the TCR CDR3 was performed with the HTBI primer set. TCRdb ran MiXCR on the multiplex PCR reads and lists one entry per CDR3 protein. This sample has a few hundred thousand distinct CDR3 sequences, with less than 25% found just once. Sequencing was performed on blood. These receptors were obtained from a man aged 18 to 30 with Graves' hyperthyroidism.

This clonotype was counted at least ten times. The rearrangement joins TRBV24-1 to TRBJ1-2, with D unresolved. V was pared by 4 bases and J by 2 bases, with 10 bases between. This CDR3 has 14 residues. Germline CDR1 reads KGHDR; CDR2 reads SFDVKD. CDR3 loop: CATSDGLANYGYTF. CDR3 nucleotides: TGTGCCACCAGTGACGGCTTAGCCAACTATGGCTACACCTTC.

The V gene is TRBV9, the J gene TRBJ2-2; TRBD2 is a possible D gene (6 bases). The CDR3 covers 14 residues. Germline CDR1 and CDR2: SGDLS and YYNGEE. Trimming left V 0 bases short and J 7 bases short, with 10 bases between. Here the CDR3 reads CASSVGGTGGELFF. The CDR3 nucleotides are TGTGCCAGCAGCGTAGGAGGGACTGGCGGGGAGCTGTTTTTT.

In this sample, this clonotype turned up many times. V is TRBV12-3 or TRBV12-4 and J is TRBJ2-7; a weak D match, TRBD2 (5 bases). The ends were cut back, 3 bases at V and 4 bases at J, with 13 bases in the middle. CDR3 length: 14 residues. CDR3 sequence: CASSLGGSGYEQYF. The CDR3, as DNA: TGTGCCAGCAGTTTGGGTGGCTCGGGATACGAGCAGTACTTC.

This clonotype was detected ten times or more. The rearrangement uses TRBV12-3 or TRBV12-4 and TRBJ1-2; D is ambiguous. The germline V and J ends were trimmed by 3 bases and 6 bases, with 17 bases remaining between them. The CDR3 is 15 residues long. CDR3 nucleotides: TGTGCCAGCAGTTTCGGGTTGACCCCGGAGGATGGCTACACCTTC. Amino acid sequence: CASSFGLTPEDGYTF.

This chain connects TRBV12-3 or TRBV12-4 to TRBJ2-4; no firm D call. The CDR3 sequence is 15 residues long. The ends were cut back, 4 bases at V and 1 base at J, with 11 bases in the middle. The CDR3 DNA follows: TGTGCCAGCAGTTCCCGGCAGAGGGCCAAAAACATTCAGTACTTC. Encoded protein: CASSSRQRAKNIQYF.

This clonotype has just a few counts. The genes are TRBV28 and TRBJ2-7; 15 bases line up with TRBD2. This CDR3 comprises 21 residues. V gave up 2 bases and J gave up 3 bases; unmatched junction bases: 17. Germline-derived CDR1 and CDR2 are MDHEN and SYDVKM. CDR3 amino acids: CASSLILPRPGTSGGFYEQYF. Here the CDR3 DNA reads TGTGCCAGCAGTTTAATCCTCCCGCGTCCCGGGACTAGCGGGGGGTTCTACGAGCAGTACTTC.

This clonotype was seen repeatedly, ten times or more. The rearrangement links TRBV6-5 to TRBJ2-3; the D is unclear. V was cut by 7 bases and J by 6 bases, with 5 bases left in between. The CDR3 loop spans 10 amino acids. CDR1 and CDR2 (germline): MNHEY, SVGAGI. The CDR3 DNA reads TGTGCCAGCATTACGGATACGCAGTATTTT. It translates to CASITDTQYF.

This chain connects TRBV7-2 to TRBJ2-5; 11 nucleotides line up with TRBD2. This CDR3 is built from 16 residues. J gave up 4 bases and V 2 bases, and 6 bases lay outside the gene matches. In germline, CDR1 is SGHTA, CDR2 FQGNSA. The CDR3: CASSLYGLAGGETQYF. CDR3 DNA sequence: TGTGCCAGCAGCTTATACGGGCTAGCGGGGGGAGAGACCCAGTACTTC. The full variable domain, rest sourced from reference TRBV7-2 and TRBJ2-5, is GAGVSQSPSNKVTEKGKDVELRCDPISGHTALYWYRQSLGQGLEFLIYFQGNSAPDKSGLPSDRFSAERTGGSVSTLTIQRTQQEDSAVYLCASSLYGLAGGETQYFGPGTRLLVL.

DNA of the CDR3: TGTGCCAGCAAGAAGGGGGGAGGGGAGACCCAGTACTTC. The encoded protein is CASKKGGGETQYF. The V call is TRBV6-1, the J call TRBJ2-5; D might be TRBD2 (7 bases). This CDR3 has 13 amino acids. Germline CDR1 MNHNS, CDR2 SASEGT. The V end lost 7 bases, the J end lost 5 bases, and 14 bases lay between the germline ends.

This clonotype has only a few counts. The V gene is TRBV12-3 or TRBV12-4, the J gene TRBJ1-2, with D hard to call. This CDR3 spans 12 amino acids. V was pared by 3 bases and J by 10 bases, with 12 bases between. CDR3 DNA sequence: TGTGCCAGCAGTTTTACTGGGGAAGTCTACACCTTC. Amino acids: CASSFTGEVYTF.

The CDR3 nucleotides read TGTGCCAGCAGCTTGAAAAGGGAGCAGTACTTC. Encoded protein: CASSLKREQYF. This chain uses TRBV28 with TRBJ2-7; D call uncertain. Germline V CDR1 and CDR2: MDHEN, SYDVKM. The CDR3 loop spans 11 amino acids. Trimming shortened V by 6 bases and J by 7 bases, and 10 bases separated the two germline ends.

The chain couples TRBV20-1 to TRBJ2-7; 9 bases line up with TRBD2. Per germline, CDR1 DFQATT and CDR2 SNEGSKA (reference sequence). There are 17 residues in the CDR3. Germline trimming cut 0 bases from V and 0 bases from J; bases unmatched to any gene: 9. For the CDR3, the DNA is TGCAGTGCTAGAGATCCTACTAGCGGGTGGAGCTCCTACGAGCAGTACTTC. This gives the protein CSARDPTSGWSSYEQYF.

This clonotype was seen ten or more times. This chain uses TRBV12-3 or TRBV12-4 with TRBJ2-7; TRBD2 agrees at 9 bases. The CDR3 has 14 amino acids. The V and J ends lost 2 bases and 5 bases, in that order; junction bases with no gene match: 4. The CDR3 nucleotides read TGTGCCAGCAGTTTAATAGCGGGGGTCGACGAGCAGTACTTC. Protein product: CASSLIAGVDEQYF.

The CDR3 protein is CASSYSHRASNSPLHF. In DNA, the CDR3 is TGTGCCAGCAGTTACTCGCACCGGGCCTCCAACTCACCCCTCCACTTT. This chain connects TRBV6-5 to TRBJ1-6; no firm D call. This CDR3 contains 16 residues. Germline CDR1 MNHEY, CDR2 SVGAGI. The V end lost 0 bases, the J end lost 10 bases, and 16 bases lay between the germline ends.

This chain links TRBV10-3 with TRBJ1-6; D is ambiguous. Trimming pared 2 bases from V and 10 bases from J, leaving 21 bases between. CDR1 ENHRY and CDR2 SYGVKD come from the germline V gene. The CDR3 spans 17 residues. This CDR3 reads CAISEKSRPDPYSPLHF. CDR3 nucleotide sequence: TGTGCCATCAGTGAGAAGTCCCGCCCTGACCCATACTCACCCCTCCACTTT.

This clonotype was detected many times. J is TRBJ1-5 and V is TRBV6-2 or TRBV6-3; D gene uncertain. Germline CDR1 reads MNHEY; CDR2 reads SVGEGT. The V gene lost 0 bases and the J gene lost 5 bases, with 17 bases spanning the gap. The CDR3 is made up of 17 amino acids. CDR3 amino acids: CASSYSIGQAIDQPQHF. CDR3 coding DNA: TGTGCCAGCAGTTACTCGATCGGGCAAGCGATTGATCAGCCCCAGCATTTT.

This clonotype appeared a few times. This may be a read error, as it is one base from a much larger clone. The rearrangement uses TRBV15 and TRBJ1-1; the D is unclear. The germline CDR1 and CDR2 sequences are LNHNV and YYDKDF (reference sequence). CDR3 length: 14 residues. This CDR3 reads CATSSRDGVTEPFF. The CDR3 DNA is TGTGCCACCAGCAGTAGAGACGGTGTTACTGAACCTTTCTTT. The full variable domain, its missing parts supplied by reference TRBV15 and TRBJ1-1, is DAMVIQNPRYQVTQFGKPVTLSCSQTLNHNVMYWYQQKSSQAPKLLFHYYDKDFNNEADTPDNFQSRRPNTSFCFLDIRSPGLGDTAMYLCATSSRDGVTEPFFGQGTRLTVV.

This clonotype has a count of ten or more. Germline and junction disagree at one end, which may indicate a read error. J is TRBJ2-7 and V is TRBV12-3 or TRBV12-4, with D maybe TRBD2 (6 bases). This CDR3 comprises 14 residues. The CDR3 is CTSRRDGRSYEQYF. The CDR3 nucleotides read TGTACCAGCAGGCGGGATGGTAGATCCTACGAGCAGTACTTC.

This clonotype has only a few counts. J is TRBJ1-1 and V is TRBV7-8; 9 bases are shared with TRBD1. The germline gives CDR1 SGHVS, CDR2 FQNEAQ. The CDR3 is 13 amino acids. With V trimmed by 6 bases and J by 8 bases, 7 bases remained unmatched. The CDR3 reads CASRPTGGREAFF. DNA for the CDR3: TGTGCCAGCAGACCTACAGGGGGCCGGGAAGCTTTCTTT.

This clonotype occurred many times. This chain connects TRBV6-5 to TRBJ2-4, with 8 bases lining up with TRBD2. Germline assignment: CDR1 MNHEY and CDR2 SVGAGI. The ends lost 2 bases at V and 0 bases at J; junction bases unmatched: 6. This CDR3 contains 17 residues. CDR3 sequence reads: CASSYPPGGAAKNIQYF. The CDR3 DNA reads TGTGCCAGCAGTTACCCCCCGGGGGGGGCAGCCAAAAACATTCAGTACTTC.

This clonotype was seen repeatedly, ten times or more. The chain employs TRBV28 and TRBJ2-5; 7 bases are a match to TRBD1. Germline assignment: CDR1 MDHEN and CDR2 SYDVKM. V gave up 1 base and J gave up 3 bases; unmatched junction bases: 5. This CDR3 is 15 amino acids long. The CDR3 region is CASSLSGTAKETQYF. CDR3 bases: TGTGCCAGCAGTTTATCGGGGACAGCGAAAGAGACCCAGTACTTC.

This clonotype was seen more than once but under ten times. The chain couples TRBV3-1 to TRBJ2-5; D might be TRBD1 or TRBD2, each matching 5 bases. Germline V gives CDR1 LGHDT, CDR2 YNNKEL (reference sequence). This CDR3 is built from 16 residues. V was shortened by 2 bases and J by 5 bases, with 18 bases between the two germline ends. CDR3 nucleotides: TGTGCCAGCAGCCAAAGTTTCCGGGACCGAGCGGAGACCCAGTACTTC. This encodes CASSQSFRDRAETQYF.